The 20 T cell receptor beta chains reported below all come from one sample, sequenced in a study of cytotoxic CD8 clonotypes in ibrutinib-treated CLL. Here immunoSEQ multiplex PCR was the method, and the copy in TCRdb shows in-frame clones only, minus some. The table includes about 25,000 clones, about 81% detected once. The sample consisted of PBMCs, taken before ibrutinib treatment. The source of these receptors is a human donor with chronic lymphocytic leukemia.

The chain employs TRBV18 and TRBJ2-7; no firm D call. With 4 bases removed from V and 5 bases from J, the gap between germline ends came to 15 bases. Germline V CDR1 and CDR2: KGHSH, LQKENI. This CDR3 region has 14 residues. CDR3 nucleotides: TGTGCCAGCTCACAGGACCTTCCTGGAGACGAGCAGTACTTC. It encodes CASSQDLPGDEQYF. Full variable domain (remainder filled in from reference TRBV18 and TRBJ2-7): NAGVMQNPRHLVRRRGQEARLRCSPMKGHSHVYWYRQLPEEGLKFMVYLQKENIIDESGMPKERFSAEFPKEGPSILRIQQVVRGDSAAYFCASSQDLPGDEQYFGPGTRLTVT.

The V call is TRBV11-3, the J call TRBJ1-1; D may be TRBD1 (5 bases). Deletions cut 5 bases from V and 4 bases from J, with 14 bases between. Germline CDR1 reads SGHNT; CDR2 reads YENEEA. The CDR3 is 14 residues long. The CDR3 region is CASSRSGATTEAFF. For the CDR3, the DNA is TGTGCCAGCAGCCGCTCCGGGGCAACCACTGAAGCTTTCTTT.

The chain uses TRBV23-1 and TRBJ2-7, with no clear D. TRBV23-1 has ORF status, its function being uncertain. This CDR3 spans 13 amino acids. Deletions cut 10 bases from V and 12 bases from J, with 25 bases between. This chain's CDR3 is CANTTRHHPRLYF. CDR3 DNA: TGCGCCAATACGACCAGGCACCATCCGCGATTGTACTTC.

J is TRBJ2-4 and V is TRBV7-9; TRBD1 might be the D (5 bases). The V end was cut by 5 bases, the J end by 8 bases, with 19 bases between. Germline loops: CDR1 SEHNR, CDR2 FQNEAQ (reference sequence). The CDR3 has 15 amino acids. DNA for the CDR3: TGTGCCAGCAGCCAAGATAAGGGGTCCGTGGACATTCAGTACTTC. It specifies CASSQDKGSVDIQYF.

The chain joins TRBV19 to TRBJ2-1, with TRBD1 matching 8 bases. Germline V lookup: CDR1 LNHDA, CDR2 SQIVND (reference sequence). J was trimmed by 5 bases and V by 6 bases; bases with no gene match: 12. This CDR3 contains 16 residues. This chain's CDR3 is CASRSSHGTGHNEQFF. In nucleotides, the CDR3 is TGTGCCAGTAGGTCCAGCCACGGGACAGGACACAATGAGCAGTTCTTC. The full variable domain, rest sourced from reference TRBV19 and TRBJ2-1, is DGGITQSPKYLFRKEGQNVTLSCEQNLNHDAMYWYRQDPGQGLRLIYYSQIVNDFQKGDIAEGYSVSREKKESFPLTVTSAQKNPTAFYLCASRSSHGTGHNEQFFGPGTRLTVL.

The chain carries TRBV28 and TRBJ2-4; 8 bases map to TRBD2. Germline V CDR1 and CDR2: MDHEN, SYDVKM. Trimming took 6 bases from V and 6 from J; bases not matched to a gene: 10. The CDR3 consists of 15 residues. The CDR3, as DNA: TGTGCCAGCAGCCCAACGGGGGGGGGACGAAACATTCAGTACTTC. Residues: CASSPTGGGRNIQYF.

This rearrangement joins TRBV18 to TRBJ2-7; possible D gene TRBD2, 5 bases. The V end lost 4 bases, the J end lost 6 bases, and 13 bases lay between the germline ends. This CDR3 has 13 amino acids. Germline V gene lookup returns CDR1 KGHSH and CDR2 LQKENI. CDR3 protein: CASSLESSLEQYF. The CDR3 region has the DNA TGTGCCAGCTCACTTGAGTCTAGCCTCGAGCAGTACTTC.

CDR3 sequence: CASSLLGTGGNSFYEQYF. For the CDR3, the DNA is TGTGCCAGCAGCCTGCTAGGGACAGGGGGTAACTCTTTTTACGAGCAGTACTTC. The chain employs TRBV7-2 and TRBJ2-7; 11 bases line up with TRBD1. The CDR3 sequence is 18 residues long. Trimming removed 5 bases from V and 4 bases from J; junction bases left unmatched: 16. Per the germline V gene, CDR1 is SGHTA and CDR2 is FQGNSA.

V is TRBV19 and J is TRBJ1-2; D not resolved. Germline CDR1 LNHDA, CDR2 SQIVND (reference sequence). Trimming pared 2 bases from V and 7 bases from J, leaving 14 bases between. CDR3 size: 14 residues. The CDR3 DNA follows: TGTGCCAGTAGTATAAACCCCGTGACCCGTGGCTACACCTTC. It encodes CASSINPVTRGYTF.

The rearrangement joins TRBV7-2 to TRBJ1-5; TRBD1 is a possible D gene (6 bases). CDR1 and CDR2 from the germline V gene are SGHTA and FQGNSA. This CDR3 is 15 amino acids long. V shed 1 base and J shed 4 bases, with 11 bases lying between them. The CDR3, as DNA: TGTGCCAGCAGCTTAGTTGGGACATCGAATCAGCCCCAGCATTTT. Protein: CASSLVGTSNQPQHF.

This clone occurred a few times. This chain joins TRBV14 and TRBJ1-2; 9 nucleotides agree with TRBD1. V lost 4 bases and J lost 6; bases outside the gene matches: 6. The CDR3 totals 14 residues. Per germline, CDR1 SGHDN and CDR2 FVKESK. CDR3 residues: CASSLSGTGNGYTF. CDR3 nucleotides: TGTGCCAGCAGCCTCTCCGGGACAGGGAATGGCTACACCTTC.

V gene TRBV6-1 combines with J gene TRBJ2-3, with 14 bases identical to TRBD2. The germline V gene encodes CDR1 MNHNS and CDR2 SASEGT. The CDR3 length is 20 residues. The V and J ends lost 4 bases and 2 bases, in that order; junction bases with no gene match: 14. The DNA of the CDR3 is TGTGCCAGCAGTGCAGGACTAGCGGGAGGAACCCACATACTCACAGATACGCAGTATTTT. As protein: CASSAGLAGGTHILTDTQYF.

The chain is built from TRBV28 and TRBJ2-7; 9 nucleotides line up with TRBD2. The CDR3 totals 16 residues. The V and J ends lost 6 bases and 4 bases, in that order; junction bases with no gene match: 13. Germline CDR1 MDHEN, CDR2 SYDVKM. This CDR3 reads CASSIVASGRNYEQYF. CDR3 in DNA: TGTGCCAGCAGCATCGTGGCCAGCGGGAGGAATTACGAGCAGTACTTC.

CDR3 sequence: CASSHGTSGELFF. The CDR3 DNA sequence: TGTGCCAGCAGTCACGGGACCTCCGGGGAGCTGTTTTTT. The chain has TRBV28 and TRBJ2-2; D may match TRBD1 or TRBD2 (5 bases each). Germline loops: CDR1 MDHEN, CDR2 SYDVKM. Trimming took off 5 bases at V and 6 bases at J, with 10 bases between the two ends. There are 13 residues in the CDR3.

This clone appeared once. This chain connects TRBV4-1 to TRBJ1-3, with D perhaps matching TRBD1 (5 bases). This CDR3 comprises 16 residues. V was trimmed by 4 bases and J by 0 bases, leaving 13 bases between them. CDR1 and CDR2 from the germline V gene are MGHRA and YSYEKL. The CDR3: CASSLTGRNSGNTIYF. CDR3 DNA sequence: TGCGCCAGCAGCCTTACGGGACGGAACTCTGGAAACACCATATATTTT.

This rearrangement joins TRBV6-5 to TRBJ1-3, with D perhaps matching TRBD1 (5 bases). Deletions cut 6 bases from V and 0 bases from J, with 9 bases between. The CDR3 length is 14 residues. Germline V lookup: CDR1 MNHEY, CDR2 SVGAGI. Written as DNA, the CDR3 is TGTGCCAGCAGATCAGGGAACTCTGGAAACACCATATATTTT. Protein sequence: CASRSGNSGNTIYF.

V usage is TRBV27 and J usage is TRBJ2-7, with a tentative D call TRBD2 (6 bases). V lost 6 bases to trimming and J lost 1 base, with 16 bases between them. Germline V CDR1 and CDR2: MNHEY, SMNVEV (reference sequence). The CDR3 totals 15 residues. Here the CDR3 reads CASSSHQGRSYEQYF. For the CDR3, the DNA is TGTGCCAGCAGCTCTCACCAAGGGAGGTCCTACGAGCAGTACTTC.

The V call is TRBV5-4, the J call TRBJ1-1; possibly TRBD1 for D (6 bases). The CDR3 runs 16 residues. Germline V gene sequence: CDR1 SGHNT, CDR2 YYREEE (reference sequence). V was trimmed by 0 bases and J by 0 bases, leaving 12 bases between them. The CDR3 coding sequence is TGTGCCAGCAGCTTGGCAGGGGCGCTTATGAACACTGAAGCTTTCTTT. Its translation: CASSLAGALMNTEAFF.

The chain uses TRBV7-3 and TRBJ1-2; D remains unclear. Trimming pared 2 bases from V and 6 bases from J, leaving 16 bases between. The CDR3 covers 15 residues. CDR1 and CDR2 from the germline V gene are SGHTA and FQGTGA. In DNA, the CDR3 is TGTGCCAGCAGCTTAGACCGACGCGGTCGAGATGGCTACACCTTC. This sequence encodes CASSLDRRGRDGYTF.

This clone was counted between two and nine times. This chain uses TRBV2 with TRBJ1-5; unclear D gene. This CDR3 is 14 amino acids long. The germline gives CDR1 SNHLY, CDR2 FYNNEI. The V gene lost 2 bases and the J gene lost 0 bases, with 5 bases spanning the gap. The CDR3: CASSETNSNQPQHF. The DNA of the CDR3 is TGTGCCAGCAGTGAAACGAATAGCAATCAGCCCCAGCATTTT.